There are a few counts of the clone carrying this T cell receptor (beta chain). Its antigen is as yet unknown. These data belong to a study of T cells in localized non-small cell lung cancer. Study-level results: Among the top 100 tumor clones, a median about 58 appeared in adjacent lung. Uninvolved adjacent lung had the highest recorded T cell clonality, with tumor below it. Overall survival was longer when the density of T cells in the blood was higher.

Sequenced by immunoSEQ multiplex PCR; TCRdb stores in-frame clones only, minus some. Here the sample spans around 80,000 clones, roughly 75% being singletons. This material consisted of PBMCs, taken before any cancer treatment. The TCR was taken from a man between 40 and 70 years old with stage II squamous cell lung carcinoma.

In nucleotides, the CDR3 is TGTGCCAGCAGCTTCAGGGTGGGTGTTGACGAGCAGTACTTC. This translates into CASSFRVGVDEQYF. The V call is TRBV2, the J call TRBJ2-7; D is possibly TRBD1 (5 bases). The CDR3 is 14 residues long. The germline V gene encodes CDR1 SNHLY and CDR2 FYNNEI. Trimming cost V 6 bases and J 5 bases, with 17 bases left between them.